This T cell receptor beta chain comes out of a study of blood T cell repertoires in COVID-19. For the study at large: From the United States, Italy and Spain came samples of acute and convalescent COVID-19. The analysed material was cDNA or gDNA that came from T cells, B-cell-depleted T cells, or PBMCs.

Original processing methods: How many nucleated cells were present was estimated from reference gene primer amplification. TCRdb's copy holds only in-frame clones and misses some; the assay was immunoSEQ multiplex PCR. V, J and clone size are taken as reported in that table, and D and trimming were inferred from the DNA itself. The sample lists some 110,000 clones; less than 90% were seen once. Germline CDR1 is DFQATT and CDR2 is SNEGSKA (reference sequence). V lost 3 bases and J lost 12; bases outside the gene matches: 4. The CDR3 sequence is 11 residues long. The chain couples TRBV20-1 to TRBJ2-1, with TRBD2 matching over 8 bases. This clonotype was sampled from a human donor in a cohort sampled during active COVID-19. Sequences were obtained from peripheral blood. CDR3 sequence: CSARDGRGQFF. Written as DNA, the CDR3 is TGCAGTGCTAGGGACGGGAGGGGGCAGTTCTTC.